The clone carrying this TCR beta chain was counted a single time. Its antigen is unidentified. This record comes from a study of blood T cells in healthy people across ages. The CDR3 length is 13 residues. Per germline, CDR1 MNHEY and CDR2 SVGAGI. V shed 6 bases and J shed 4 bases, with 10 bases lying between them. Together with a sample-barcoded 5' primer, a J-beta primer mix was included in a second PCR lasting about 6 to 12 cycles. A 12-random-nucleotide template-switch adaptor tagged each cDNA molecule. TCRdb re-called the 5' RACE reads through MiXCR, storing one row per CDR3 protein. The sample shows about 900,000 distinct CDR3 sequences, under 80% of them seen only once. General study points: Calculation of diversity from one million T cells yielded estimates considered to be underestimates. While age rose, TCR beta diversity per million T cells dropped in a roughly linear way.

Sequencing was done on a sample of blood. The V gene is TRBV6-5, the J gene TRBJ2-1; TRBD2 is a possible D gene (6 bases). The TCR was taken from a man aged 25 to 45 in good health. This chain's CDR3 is CASRPGSYNEQFF. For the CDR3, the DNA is TGTGCCAGCAGACCCGGGAGTTACAATGAGCAGTTCTTC.